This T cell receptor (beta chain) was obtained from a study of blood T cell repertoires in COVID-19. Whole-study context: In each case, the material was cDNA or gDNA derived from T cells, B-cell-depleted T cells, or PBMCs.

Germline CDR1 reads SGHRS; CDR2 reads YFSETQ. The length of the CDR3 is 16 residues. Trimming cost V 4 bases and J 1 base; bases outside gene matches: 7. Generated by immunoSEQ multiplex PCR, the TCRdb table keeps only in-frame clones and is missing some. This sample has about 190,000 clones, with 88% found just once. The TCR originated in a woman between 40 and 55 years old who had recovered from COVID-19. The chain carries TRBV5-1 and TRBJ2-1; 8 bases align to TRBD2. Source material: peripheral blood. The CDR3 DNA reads TGCGCCAGCAGCCGAGTCACTAGCGGATCCTACAATGAGCAGTTCTTC. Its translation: CASSRVTSGSYNEQFF.